This T cell receptor (beta chain) is from a study of OX40 agonist ivuxolimab in advanced cancers. Study-wide context: Age averaged around 58 years (range roughly 20 to 90), and around 87% were male.

Germline V CDR1 and CDR2: DFQATT, SNEGSKA (reference sequence). The V end lost 4 bases, the J end lost 1 base, and 4 bases lay between the germline ends. This CDR3 has 11 residues. The table lists this clone with a count of one. Repertoires were generated with immunoSEQ multiplex PCR, while TCRdb's copy carries only in-frame clones and drops some. The sample has some 66,000 clones, more than 65% seen once. The sample in question was CD4+ or CD8+ T cells sorted from blood, obtained in a trial of the OX40 agonist ivuxolimab. The chain is built from TRBV20-1 and TRBJ2-5; no reliable D call. This clonotype was obtained from an adult with an advanced solid tumor such as melanoma, head and neck, liver or kidney cancer. CDR3 amino acids: CSATSQETQYF. The CDR3 DNA sequence: TGCAGTGCTACCTCCCAAGAGACCCAGTACTTC.